This T cell receptor beta chain is from a study of blood T cells in healthy people across ages. The study's findings and limits: Unsorted PBMC material precluded a definitive naive versus antigen-experienced comparison. Diversity of TCR beta per million T cells declined in a roughly linear way with age.

The authors ran a second PCR of about 7 to 11 cycles using a sample-barcoded 5' primer and a J-beta primer mix. TCRdb passed the 5' RACE reads through MiXCR, listing each CDR3 protein once. This sample has 700,000 to 800,000 distinct CDR3 sequences, with roughly 45% found just once. The J segment lost 0 bases and the V segment lost 9 bases, leaving 7 bases of the junction unmatched. Germline V gene sequence: CDR1 LNHNV, CDR2 YYDKDF (reference sequence). The CDR3 contains 14 residues. The table lists this clonotype with a few counts. Its antigen remains unidentified. The receptor's source is a woman in her fifties or sixties in good health. The J gene is TRBJ1-1, the V gene TRBV15; 7 positions match TRBD1. The source material was blood. Here the CDR3 reads CATQTDRVNTEAFF. CDR3 bases: TGTGCCACTCAGACCGACAGGGTGAACACTGAAGCTTTCTTT.